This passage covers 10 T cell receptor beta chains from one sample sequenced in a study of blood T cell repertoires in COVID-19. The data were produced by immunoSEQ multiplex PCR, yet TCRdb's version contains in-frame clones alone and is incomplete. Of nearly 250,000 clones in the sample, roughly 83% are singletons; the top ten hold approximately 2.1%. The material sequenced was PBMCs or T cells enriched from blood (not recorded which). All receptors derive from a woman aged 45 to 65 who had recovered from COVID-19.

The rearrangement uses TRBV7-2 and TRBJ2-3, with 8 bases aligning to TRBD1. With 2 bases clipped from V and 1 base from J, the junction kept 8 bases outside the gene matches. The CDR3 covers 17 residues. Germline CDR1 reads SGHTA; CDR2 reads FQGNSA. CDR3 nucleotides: TGTGCCAGCAGCTTAAGAGACAGGGGAGCGGGCACAGATACGCAGTATTTT. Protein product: CASSLRDRGAGTDTQYF.

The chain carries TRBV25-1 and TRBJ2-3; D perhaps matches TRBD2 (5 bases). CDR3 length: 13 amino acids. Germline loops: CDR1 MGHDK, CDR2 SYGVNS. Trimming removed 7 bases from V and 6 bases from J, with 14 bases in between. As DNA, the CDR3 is TGTGCCAGCATCTCTGACGGGGTGGATACGCAGTATTTT. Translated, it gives CASISDGVDTQYF.

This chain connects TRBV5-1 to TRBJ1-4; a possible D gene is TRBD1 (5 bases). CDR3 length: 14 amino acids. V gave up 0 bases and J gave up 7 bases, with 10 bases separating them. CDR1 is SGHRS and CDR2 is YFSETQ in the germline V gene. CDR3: CASSLGTGGEKLFF. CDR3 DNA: TGCGCCAGCAGCTTGGGCACGGGGGGTGAAAAACTGTTTTTT.

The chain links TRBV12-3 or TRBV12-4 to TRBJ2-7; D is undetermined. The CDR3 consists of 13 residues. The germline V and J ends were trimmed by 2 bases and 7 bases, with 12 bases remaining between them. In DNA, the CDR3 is TGTGCCAGCAGTTTATACCCCTCGCGGGAGCAGTACTTC. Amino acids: CASSLYPSREQYF.

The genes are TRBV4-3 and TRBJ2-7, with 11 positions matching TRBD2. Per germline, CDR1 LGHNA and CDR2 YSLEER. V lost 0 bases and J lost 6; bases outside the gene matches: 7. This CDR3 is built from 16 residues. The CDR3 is CASSQDFRLAGSEQYF. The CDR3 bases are TGCGCCAGCAGCCAAGATTTTAGACTAGCGGGGAGCGAGCAGTACTTC.

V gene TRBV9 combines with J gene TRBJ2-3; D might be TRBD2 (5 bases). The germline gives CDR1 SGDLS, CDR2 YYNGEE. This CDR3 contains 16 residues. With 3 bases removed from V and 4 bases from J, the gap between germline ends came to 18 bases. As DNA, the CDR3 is TGTGCCAGCAGCGAGGGTCCACCCGGGATGTCAGATACGCAGTATTTT. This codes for CASSEGPPGMSDTQYF.

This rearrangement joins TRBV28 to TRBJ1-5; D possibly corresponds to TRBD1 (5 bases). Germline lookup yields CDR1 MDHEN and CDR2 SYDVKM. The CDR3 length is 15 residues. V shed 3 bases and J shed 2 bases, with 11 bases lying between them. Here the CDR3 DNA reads TGTGCCAGCAGTTTCGGGGGGTTTCGCAATCAGCCCCAGCATTTT. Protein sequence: CASSFGGFRNQPQHF.

The chain's CDR3 is CASSHLDRQVGELFF. CDR3 sequence (DNA): TGCGCCAGCAGCCACCTGGACAGGCAGGTCGGGGAGCTGTTTTTT. J is TRBJ2-2 and V is TRBV4-1, with 7 nucleotides matching TRBD1. The CDR3 is made up of 15 amino acids. V trimming: 3 bases; J trimming: 7 bases; junction bases outside the gene matches: 8. Germline V gives CDR1 MGHRA, CDR2 YSYEKL.

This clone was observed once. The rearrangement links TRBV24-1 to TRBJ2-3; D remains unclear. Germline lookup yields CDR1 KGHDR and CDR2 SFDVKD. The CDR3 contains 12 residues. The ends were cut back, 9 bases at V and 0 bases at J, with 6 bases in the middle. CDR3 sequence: CATGGSTDTQYF. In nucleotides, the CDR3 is TGTGCCACCGGCGGAAGCACAGATACGCAGTATTTT.

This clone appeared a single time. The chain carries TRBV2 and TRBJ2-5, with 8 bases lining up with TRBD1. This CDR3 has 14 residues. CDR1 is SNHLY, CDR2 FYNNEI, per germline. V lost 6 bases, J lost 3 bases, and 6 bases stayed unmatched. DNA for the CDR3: TGTGCCAGCAGCCGGGACAGGCAAGAAGAGACCCAGTACTTC. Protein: CASSRDRQEETQYF.